These 30 T cell receptor beta chains originate from one sample sequenced in a study of regulatory T cells in long-lasting Graves disease. The time point: persistent/refractory GD, antithyroid drugs over 5 years with positive TRAb. Extracted PBMC RNA gave rise to the TCR library. Arm-PCR of CDR3 regions with iRepertoire HTBI primers generated TCR beta libraries. One entry per CDR3 protein results from TCRdb running MiXCR on the multiplex PCR reads. This repertoire shows about 400,000 distinct CDR3 sequences, roughly 20% found once; its top ten account for around 20%. The sample consisted of peripheral blood mononuclear cells (PBMCs), taken when the disease was refractory, from a patient treated with antithyroid drugs. The receptor set was obtained from a female donor with Graves disease.

There are many counts of this clonotype. This rearrangement joins TRBV6-1 to TRBJ2-5; D assignment may be TRBD1 or TRBD2 (7 bases each). V lost 6 bases to trimming and J lost 7 bases, with 18 bases between them. CDR1 MNHNS and CDR2 SASEGT come from the germline V gene. The CDR3 loop spans 14 amino acids. CDR3 amino acids: CASSGLENRGTQYF. Written as DNA, the CDR3 is TGTGCCAGCAGCGGACTAGAGAACAGGGGGACCCAGTACTTC.

V gene TRBV30 combines with J gene TRBJ1-6; 11 nucleotides match TRBD1. V shed 3 bases, J shed 10 bases, and the junction held 8 bases outside the gene matches. This CDR3 has 15 amino acids. From germline, CDR1 is GTSNPN and CDR2 SVGIG (reference sequence). The CDR3 sequence is CAWRVGTGGGSPLHF. The CDR3 region has the DNA TGTGCCTGGAGGGTCGGGACAGGGGGGGGATCACCCCTCCACTTT.

In this sample, this clonotype turned up many times. The chain carries TRBV10-3 and TRBJ1-4; D not certain. V gave up 3 bases and J gave up 8 bases, with 10 bases separating them. The CDR3 totals 13 residues. Germline V gene data show CDR1 as ENHRY and CDR2 as SYGVKD. Here the CDR3 DNA reads TGTGCCATCAGTGACAGCCTGGGGGAAAAACTGTTTTTT. Protein sequence: CAISDSLGEKLFF.

This clonotype was picked up many times. The chain uses TRBV27 and TRBJ2-5, with D possibly being TRBD1 or TRBD2 (6 bases each). CDR1 and CDR2 from the germline V gene are MNHEY and SMNVEV (reference sequence). Deletions cut 0 bases from V and 7 bases from J, with 15 bases between. The CDR3 consists of 15 residues. The CDR3 DNA reads TGTGCCAGCAGTTTATCGTCCGGAGGGGGAGGGACCCAGTACTTC. Translated, it gives CASSLSSGGGGTQYF.

The chain has TRBV4-3 and TRBJ2-2; tentative D call: TRBD1 (5 bases). Germline CDR1 is LGHNA and CDR2 is YSLEER. V lost 4 bases, J lost 0 bases, and 9 bases lay in between. CDR3 length equals 15 residues. The DNA of the CDR3 is TGCGCCAGCAGCCCAGGGCGGACGAACACCGGGGAGCTGTTTTTT. As protein: CASSPGRTNTGELFF.

This clonotype was seen only a few times. The DNA for the CDR3 is TGTGCCAGTAGTATGGAAAATGAGCAGTTCTTC. This gives the protein CASSMENEQFF. The chain couples TRBV19 to TRBJ2-1; no reliable D call. Trimming cost V 3 bases and J 7 bases, with 4 bases left between them. CDR1 LNHDA and CDR2 SQIVND come from the germline V gene (reference sequence). The CDR3 length is 11 residues.

The chain couples TRBV20-1 to TRBJ2-7; 7 bases fit TRBD2. The CDR3 has 14 amino acids. Germline V CDR1 and CDR2: DFQATT, SNEGSKA (reference sequence). The trim removed 6 bases at V and 3 bases at J, leaving 11 bases unmatched. The CDR3 reads CSAHGLDAVYEQYF. The CDR3 DNA reads as TGCAGTGCCCACGGACTAGATGCCGTCTACGAGCAGTACTTC.

Only a few counts were recorded for this clonotype. The genes are TRBV3-1 and TRBJ2-2; 9 bases map to TRBD2. The ends lost 4 bases at V and 4 bases at J; junction bases unmatched: 10. CDR1 and CDR2 (germline): LGHDT, YNNKEL (reference sequence). CDR3 size: 17 residues. The CDR3 DNA sequence: TGTGCCAGCAGCCGATCGGGTAGCGGGAGACTCACCGGGGAGCTGTTTTTT. It encodes CASSRSGSGRLTGELFF.

This chain uses TRBV11-2 with TRBJ2-5; tentatively, D is TRBD2 (5 bases). The germline gives CDR1 SGHAT, CDR2 FQNNGV. CDR3 size: 15 residues. Trimming pared 0 bases from V and 4 bases from J, leaving 12 bases between. Here the CDR3 reads CASSLEILGSETQYF. CDR3 nucleotide sequence: TGTGCCAGCAGCTTAGAGATACTAGGGTCAGAGACCCAGTACTTC. Filled out from reference TRBV11-2 and TRBJ2-5, the complete variable domain reads EAGVAQSPRYKIIEKRQSVAFWCNPISGHATLYWYQQILGQGPKLLIQFQNNGVVDDSQLPKDRFSAERLKGVDSTLKIQPAKLEDSAVYLCASSLEILGSETQYFGPGTRLLVL.

In this sample, this clonotype turned up many times. This chain joins TRBV6-1 and TRBJ2-2; D is ambiguous. CDR1 MNHNS and CDR2 SASEGT come from the germline V gene. This CDR3 has 14 residues. V dropped 5 bases and J dropped 6 bases, with 13 bases sitting between them. CDR3 nucleotide sequence: TGTGCCAGCAGTCCTCTCCCCCGCGCCGGGGAGCTGTTTTTT. Translated: CASSPLPRAGELFF.

V usage is TRBV12-5 and J usage is TRBJ2-4, with D maybe TRBD2 (6 bases). Deletions cut 2 bases from V and 9 bases from J, with 11 bases between. The germline V gene encodes CDR1 LGHNT and CDR2 FRNRAP. The CDR3 spans 13 residues. CDR3: CASGLRELGIQYF. The CDR3, as DNA: TGTGCTAGTGGTTTGCGGGAGCTGGGCATTCAGTACTTC.

The sample holds many counts of this clonotype. The genes are TRBV13 and TRBJ1-6; 10 nucleotides align to TRBD1. Germline-derived CDR1 and CDR2 are PRHDT and FYEKMQ (reference sequence). This CDR3 has 14 amino acids. V gave up 5 bases and J gave up 10 bases; unmatched junction bases: 5. This CDR3 reads CASSPGTGVSPLHF. CDR3 nucleotide sequence: TGTGCCAGCAGCCCCGGGACAGGGGTCTCACCCCTCCACTTT.

The chain combines TRBV7-9 with TRBJ2-5, with D unclear. Trimming took 2 bases from V and 5 from J, leaving 9 bases between them. The CDR3 is made up of 13 amino acids. The germline gives CDR1 SEHNR, CDR2 FQNEAQ (reference sequence). CDR3 in DNA: TGTGCCAGCAGCTTATCGACTCCGGAGACCCAGTACTTC. This gives the protein CASSLSTPETQYF.

This clonotype has just one count. V gene TRBV7-9 combines with J gene TRBJ2-7; 8 positions agree with TRBD2. Losses at the gene ends were 1 base for V and 6 bases for J; bases not matched to a gene: 8. Germline V gene lookup returns CDR1 SEHNR and CDR2 FQNEAQ (reference sequence). The CDR3 runs to 15 residues. CDR3 amino acids: CASSLETGGPSEQYF. CDR3 sequence (DNA): TGTGCCAGCAGCTTAGAAACGGGAGGGCCCTCCGAGCAGTACTTC.

This clonotype was counted many times. The chain carries TRBV6-1 and TRBJ1-2; no clear D gene. The CDR3 is 14 amino acids. Between the trimmed V and J ends, which lost 4 bases and 8 bases, there was a span of 17 bases. Germline V gene data show CDR1 as MNHNS and CDR2 as SASEGT. This chain's CDR3 is CASSVDEVVQGYTF. In nucleotides, the CDR3 is TGTGCCAGCAGTGTGGACGAAGTCGTTCAAGGCTACACCTTC.

CDR3 loop: CASSPPGARRGREQYF. The CDR3, as DNA: TGTGCCAGCTCACCGCCCGGGGCCCGAAGGGGTCGCGAGCAGTACTTC. The V and J genes are TRBV18 and TRBJ2-7; D assignment may be TRBD1 or TRBD2 (5 bases each). V was cut by 3 bases and J by 6 bases, with 21 bases left in between. Germline CDR1 and CDR2: KGHSH and LQKENI. This CDR3 spans 16 amino acids.

This clonotype was found many times. The rearrangement uses TRBV7-9 and TRBJ2-7; a possible D gene is TRBD1 (5 bases). Germline V CDR1 and CDR2: SEHNR, FQNEAQ (reference sequence). Trimming removed 1 base at V and 3 bases at J, with 19 bases between. The CDR3 has 17 amino acids. The CDR3 DNA sequence: TGTGCCAGCAGCTTAGTCCGTTGGGGCGTCACCGGCTACGAGCAGTACTTC. Encoded protein: CASSLVRWGVTGYEQYF.

The gene calls are TRBV7-9 and TRBJ1-1, with D possibly matching TRBD1 (5 bases). This CDR3 comprises 14 residues. The V end was cut by 0 bases, the J end by 4 bases, with 9 bases between. The germline V gene has CDR1 SEHNR and CDR2 FQNEAQ (reference sequence). CDR3 region: CASSLAFRGTEAFF. Here the CDR3 DNA reads TGTGCCAGCAGCTTAGCGTTTAGGGGCACTGAAGCTTTCTTT.

The chain joins TRBV27 to TRBJ2-7, with 8 bases lining up with TRBD2. With V trimmed by 5 bases and J by 4 bases, 10 bases remained unmatched. This CDR3 spans 15 amino acids. Looked up from germline, CDR1 is MNHEY and CDR2 is SMNVEV (reference sequence). The CDR3 DNA is TGTGCCAGCAGTCTTATAGCGGGAATACCTTACGAGCAGTACTTC. Protein: CASSLIAGIPYEQYF.

J is TRBJ1-2 and V is TRBV20-1, with TRBD1 matching 10 bases. The J segment lost 3 bases and the V segment lost 1 base, leaving 8 bases of the junction unmatched. Germline-derived CDR1 and CDR2 are DFQATT and SNEGSKA (reference sequence). The CDR3 sequence is 16 residues long. Written as DNA, the CDR3 is TGCAGTGCTAGAGGGGACAGGGGAAACGGGGACTATGGCTACACCTTC. It translates to CSARGDRGNGDYGYTF.

The chain links TRBV4-3 to TRBJ2-6; D is unclear. CDR3 length: 15 residues. Germline CDR1 and CDR2: LGHNA and YSLEER. The V and J ends lost 0 bases and 4 bases respectively, with 7 bases between them. The CDR3 nucleotides read TGCGCCAGCAGCCAAGAACATTGGGGGGCCAACGTCCTGACTTTC. It codes for CASSQEHWGANVLTF.

The chain has TRBV29-1 and TRBJ2-5; perhaps D is TRBD1 or TRBD2 (5 bases each). Looked up from germline, CDR1 is SQVTM and CDR2 is ANQGSEA. The germline V and J ends were trimmed by 1 base and 6 bases, with 18 bases remaining between them. The CDR3 is made up of 15 amino acids. This CDR3 is CSVEGGLGREQTQYF. The CDR3 nucleotides are TGCAGCGTTGAAGGAGGTTTGGGCAGGGAGCAGACCCAGTACTTC.

The V call is TRBV30, the J call TRBJ2-7, with D possibly TRBD2 on 5 matching bases. The germline V and J ends were trimmed by 4 bases and 4 bases, with 17 bases remaining between them. The CDR3 extends over 14 amino acids. Germline V gene data show CDR1 as GTSNPN and CDR2 as SVGIG (reference sequence). The DNA for the CDR3 is TGTGCCTGGACCCCCGCAGGACGGGGATACGAGCAGTACTTC. It specifies CAWTPAGRGYEQYF.

The J gene is TRBJ2-7, the V gene TRBV25-1; perhaps TRBD2 as D (5 bases). The V and J ends lost 7 bases and 6 bases respectively, with 16 bases between them. Germline CDR1 MGHDK, CDR2 SYGVNS. The CDR3 runs to 13 residues. This CDR3 is CASTQNGISEQYF. The CDR3 DNA is TGTGCCAGCACCCAAAACGGGATTTCCGAGCAGTACTTC.

This clonotype was seen only a few times. The chain recombines TRBV29-1 with TRBJ1-5; D not resolved. Germline V lookup: CDR1 SQVTM, CDR2 ANQGSEA. The CDR3 spans 14 residues. V was cut by 4 bases and J by 2 bases, with 12 bases left in between. The CDR3 sequence is CSVVEGTGNQPQHF. For the CDR3, the DNA is TGCAGCGTTGTTGAAGGAACAGGCAATCAGCCCCAGCATTTT.

The chain couples TRBV6-5 to TRBJ2-4; D may correspond to TRBD1 or TRBD2 (5 bases each). The V gene lost 0 bases and the J gene lost 16 bases, with 19 bases spanning the gap. Germline V gene data show CDR1 as MNHEY and CDR2 as SVGAGI. The CDR3 covers 14 residues. CDR3 loop: CASSYSGPREQVYF. The CDR3 nucleotides are TGTGCCAGCAGTTACTCGGGCCCCCGGGAACAGGTCTACTTC.

This clonotype showed up many times. One junction end does not reproduce the germline sequence, and a read error may be involved. The J gene is TRBJ1-2, the V gene TRBV11-2; possibly TRBD1 for D (6 bases). CDR3 length equals 11 residues. Germline-derived CDR1 and CDR2 are SGHAT and FQNNGV. CDR3 sequence (DNA): TGTGCCAGCAGCTCACAGGGTCGAACGGCCTTC. Translation gives CASSSQGRTAF.

Many counts were recorded for this clonotype. The chain has TRBV6-1 and TRBJ2-5; no clear D. The V and J ends lost 7 bases and 2 bases respectively, with 11 bases between them. Germline loops: CDR1 MNHNS, CDR2 SASEGT. The CDR3 runs 13 residues. CDR3 nucleotide sequence: TGTGCCAGCAAGACTCTTAAACAAGAGACCCAGTACTTC. This codes for CASKTLKQETQYF.

The chain uses TRBV7-9 and TRBJ2-7; no clear D. This CDR3 has 16 residues. The germline V gene encodes CDR1 SEHNR and CDR2 FQNEAQ (reference sequence). V was cut by 6 bases and J by 4 bases, with 22 bases left in between. This chain's CDR3 is CASSALQVQVGYEQYF. DNA of the CDR3: TGTGCCAGCAGTGCACTGCAAGTTCAGGTTGGTTACGAGCAGTACTTC.

This clonotype turned up a few times. This chain connects TRBV7-9 to TRBJ2-7, with 7 bases identical to TRBD2. The CDR3 sequence is 16 residues long. The germline CDR1 and CDR2 sequences are SEHNR and FQNEAQ (reference sequence). V shed 5 bases and J 0 bases; nucleotides not matched to a gene: 10. The CDR3 nucleotides read TGTGCCAGCAGCAGCACGAGCGGGAACCCCTCCTACGAGCAGTACTTC. It is translated as CASSSTSGNPSYEQYF. Full variable domain (remainder filled in from reference TRBV7-9 and TRBJ2-7): DTGVSQNPRHKITKRGQNVTFRCDPISEHNRLYWYRQTLGQGPEFLTYFQNEAQLEKSRLLSDRFSAERPKGSFSTLEIQRTEQGDSAMYLCASSSTSGNPSYEQYFGPGTRLTVT.